These T cell receptor beta chains were read from a single sample in a study of cytomegalovirus exposure and HLA in healthy donors. Sequencing was performed with immunoSEQ multiplex PCR; in TCRdb, only in-frame clones are kept and a portion is missing. This sample carries about 89,000 clones, over 60% of them seen once, and the ten largest clones take approximately 3.7%. The sample consisted of PBMCs. These TCRs come from a man between 25 and 39 years old in good health and CMV-seronegative. CDR3s include the opening cysteine and the closing phenylalanine or tryptophan. A D gene is named only where the DNA matches it firmly. Only some rows state a clone size, as once, few, many or a class for expanded clones.

D gene: TRBD2
J gene: TRBJ2-6
V gene: TRBV4-3
clone size: few
CDR3 protein: CASSAGEHFGANVLTF
CDR3 DNA: TGCGCCAGCAGCGCGGGGGAGCACTTTGGGGCCAACGTCCTGACTTTC

D gene: -
J gene: TRBJ2-4
V gene: TRBV19
clone size: -
CDR3 protein: CASSMPSVQGLNIQYF
CDR3 DNA: TGTGCCAGTAGTATGCCCTCGGTCCAGGGGTTAAACATTCAGTACTTC

D gene: TRBD2
J gene: TRBJ2-5
V gene: TRBV7-2
clone size: once
CDR3 protein: CASSLPSGRVGETQYF
CDR3 DNA: TGTGCCAGCAGCTTGCCCAGCGGGAGAGTCGGCGAGACCCAGTACTTC

D gene: TRBD1
J gene: TRBJ2-3
V gene: TRBV4-2
clone size: -
CDR3 protein: CASSQDAGRGGSTQYF
CDR3 DNA: TGTGCCAGCAGCCAAGATGCCGGTAGAGGGGGCAGTACGCAGTATTTT

D gene: TRBD1
J gene: TRBJ1-2
V gene: TRBV30
clone size: -
CDR3 protein: CAWSQTGSGVGYTF
CDR3 DNA: TGTGCCTGGAGTCAGACAGGGTCAGGGGTGGGCTACACCTTC

D gene: TRBD1
J gene: TRBJ1-6
V gene: TRBV6-4
clone size: -
CDR3 protein: CASSDGDRGHSPLHF
CDR3 DNA: TGTGCCAGCAGTGACGGGGACAGGGGTCATTCACCCCTCCACTTT

D gene: TRBD2
J gene: TRBJ2-1
V gene: TRBV30
clone size: -
CDR3 protein: CAWANSGSLYNEQFF
CDR3 DNA: TGTGCCTGGGCTAATAGCGGGAGTCTATACAATGAGCAGTTCTTC

D gene: TRBD2
J gene: TRBJ2-3
V gene: TRBV5-5
clone size: few
CDR3 protein: CASNPESLLASTDTQYF
CDR3 DNA: TGTGCCAGCAACCCCGAGTCCCTACTAGCGAGCACAGATACGCAGTATTTT

D gene: TRBD2
J gene: TRBJ2-1
V gene: TRBV10-1
clone size: -
CDR3 protein: CASSKSSGKYNEQFF
CDR3 DNA: TGCGCCAGCTCCAAATCGAGCGGGAAGTACAATGAGCAGTTCTTC

D gene: TRBD1
J gene: TRBJ1-2
V gene: TRBV30
clone size: -
CDR3 protein: CAWEPGTGGPLVYGYTF
CDR3 DNA: TGTGCCTGGGAGCCCGGGACAGGGGGCCCCCTCGTCTATGGCTACACCTTC

D gene: TRBD2
J gene: TRBJ2-3
V gene: TRBV30
clone size: -
CDR3 protein: CAWSSSGRFTDTQYF
CDR3 DNA: TGTGCCTGGAGTAGTAGCGGGAGATTCACAGATACGCAGTATTTT

D gene: -
J gene: TRBJ1-1
V gene: TRBV7-9
clone size: -
CDR3 protein: CASSLDRDTEAFF
CDR3 DNA: TGTGCCAGCAGCTTAGACAGGGATACTGAAGCTTTCTTT

D gene: -
J gene: TRBJ1-1
V gene: TRBV7-9
clone size: -
CDR3 protein: CSSSLAEGVDTEAFF
CDR3 DNA: TGTTCCAGCAGCTTAGCGGAAGGGGTTGACACTGAAGCTTTCTTT

D gene: -
J gene: TRBJ1-3
V gene: TRBV30
clone size: few
CDR3 protein: CAWSVKGVGNTIYF
CDR3 DNA: TGTGCCTGGAGTGTAAAGGGAGTCGGAAACACCATATATTTT

D gene: TRBD2
J gene: TRBJ2-3
V gene: TRBV27
clone size: -
CDR3 protein: CASHDIAGTTDTQYF
CDR3 DNA: TGTGCCAGCCATGATATAGCGGGGACCACAGATACGCAGTATTTT

D gene: -
J gene: TRBJ2-3
V gene: TRBV10-2
clone size: few
CDR3 protein: CASSESFGRTSDTQYF
CDR3 DNA: TGCGCCAGCAGTGAGTCTTTCGGAAGGACATCAGATACGCAGTATTTT

D gene: TRBD1
J gene: TRBJ1-2
V gene: TRBV6-5
clone size: -
CDR3 protein: CASRTGVGRGYTF
CDR3 DNA: TGTGCCAGCAGGACAGGGGTGGGTCGGGGCTACACCTTC

D gene: -
J gene: TRBJ2-6
V gene: TRBV4-3
clone size: few
CDR3 protein: CASSQGAPGANVLTF
CDR3 DNA: TGCGCCAGCAGCCAAGGAGCCCCTGGGGCCAACGTCCTGACTTTC

D gene: TRBD2
J gene: TRBJ2-1
V gene: TRBV28
clone size: -
CDR3 protein: CASRGTSGGASEQFF
CDR3 DNA: TGTGCCAGCAGGGGCACTAGCGGGGGGGCGAGTGAGCAGTTCTTC

D gene: TRBD1
J gene: TRBJ1-2
V gene: TRBV5-6
clone size: -
CDR3 protein: CASSWGGTGSFGYTF
CDR3 DNA: TGTGCCAGCAGCTGGGGGGGGACAGGGAGTTTTGGCTACACCTTC

D gene: TRBD2
J gene: TRBJ2-3
V gene: TRBV6-4
clone size: few
CDR3 protein: CASSGLAGSTDTQYF
CDR3 DNA: TGTGCCAGCAGTGGACTAGCGGGGAGCACAGATACGCAGTATTTT

D gene: -
J gene: TRBJ1-3
V gene: TRBV6-1
clone size: -
CDR3 protein: CASSRNTIYF
CDR3 DNA: TGTGCCAGCTCTCGAAACACCATATATTTT

D gene: TRBD1
J gene: TRBJ2-7
V gene: TRBV7-8
clone size: -
CDR3 protein: CASSLHHGQGSYEQYF
CDR3 DNA: TGTGCCAGCAGCTTACATCATGGACAGGGTTCCTACGAGCAGTACTTC

D gene: -
J gene: TRBJ1-1
V gene: TRBV20-1
clone size: -
CDR3 protein: CSANPTVEAFF
CDR3 DNA: TGCAGTGCTAACCCGACAGTTGAAGCTTTCTTT

D gene: TRBD2
J gene: TRBJ2-3
V gene: TRBV5-6
clone size: -
CDR3 protein: CASSPPLFRLAGPTDTQYF
CDR3 DNA: TGTGCCAGCAGCCCCCCCCTATTTCGACTAGCGGGGCCGACAGATACGCAGTATTTT

D gene: TRBD1
J gene: TRBJ1-2
V gene: TRBV27
clone size: -
CDR3 protein: CASSQTSQGAVGYTF
CDR3 DNA: TGTGCCAGCAGTCAGACGTCCCAGGGGGCGGTTGGCTACACCTTC

D gene: -
J gene: TRBJ2-1
V gene: TRBV5-4
clone size: -
CDR3 protein: CASSSGQYNEQFF
CDR3 DNA: TGTGCCAGCAGCTCAGGACAGTACAATGAGCAGTTCTTC

D gene: -
J gene: TRBJ2-3
V gene: TRBV19
clone size: -
CDR3 protein: CASSGQSTDTQYF
CDR3 DNA: TGTGCCAGTAGTGGACAGAGCACAGATACGCAGTATTTT

D gene: TRBD1
J gene: TRBJ2-7
V gene: TRBV10-3
clone size: -
CDR3 protein: CAISGGDRVAYEQYF
CDR3 DNA: TGTGCCATCAGTGGGGGGGACAGGGTCGCCTACGAGCAGTACTTC

D gene: -
J gene: TRBJ2-1
V gene: TRBV11-3
clone size: -
CDR3 protein: CASSSRLAPNNEQFF
CDR3 DNA: TGTGCCAGCAGCTCCAGACTCGCCCCGAACAATGAGCAGTTCTTC

D gene: TRBD1
J gene: TRBJ2-3
V gene: TRBV10-1
clone size: few
CDR3 protein: CASSPGTALPTDTQYF
CDR3 DNA: TGCGCCAGCAGTCCTGGGACAGCTCTACCCACAGATACGCAGTATTTT

D gene: TRBD1
J gene: TRBJ1-2
V gene: TRBV29-1
clone size: -
CDR3 protein: CSVERDSTNYGYTF
CDR3 DNA: TGCAGCGTTGAAAGGGACAGCACTAACTATGGCTACACCTTC

D gene: TRBD1
J gene: TRBJ1-2
V gene: TRBV5-6
clone size: -
CDR3 protein: CASTDRGHYGYTF
CDR3 DNA: TGTGCCAGCACGGACAGGGGCCACTATGGCTACACCTTC

D gene: -
J gene: TRBJ1-6
V gene: TRBV27
clone size: -
CDR3 protein: CASSFPGGPLHF
CDR3 DNA: TGTGCCAGCAGTTTCCCCGGAGGACCCCTCCACTTT

D gene: TRBD2
J gene: TRBJ2-3
V gene: TRBV7-9
clone size: -
CDR3 protein: CASSFLAYGGIGTDTQYF
CDR3 DNA: TGTGCCAGCAGCTTTCTGGCGTACGGGGGGATTGGCACAGATACGCAGTATTTT

D gene: -
J gene: TRBJ1-1
V gene: TRBV7-8
clone size: -
CDR3 protein: CASSLNTGNTEAFF
CDR3 DNA: TGTGCCAGCAGCTTAAATACAGGGAACACTGAAGCTTTCTTT

D gene: -
J gene: TRBJ1-5
V gene: TRBV2
clone size: -
CDR3 protein: CASNTRDSNQPQHF
CDR3 DNA: TGTGCCAGCAACACCAGGGATAGCAATCAGCCCCAGCATTTT

D gene: TRBD2
J gene: TRBJ2-7
V gene: TRBV5-4
clone size: -
CDR3 protein: CASSYGLAGGPGEQYF
CDR3 DNA: TGTGCCAGCAGCTATGGACTAGCGGGAGGGCCTGGAGAGCAGTACTTC

D gene: -
J gene: TRBJ1-1
V gene: TRBV11-2
clone size: -
CDR3 protein: CASSKNPGISPRAEAFF
CDR3 DNA: TGTGCCAGCAGCAAGAACCCAGGAATATCGCCTCGCGCTGAAGCTTTCTTT

D gene: TRBD1
J gene: TRBJ2-3
V gene: TRBV14
clone size: -
CDR3 protein: CASSHNRGSSTDTQYF
CDR3 DNA: TGTGCCAGCAGCCATAACAGGGGGAGTAGCACAGATACGCAGTATTTT

D gene: -
J gene: TRBJ2-7
V gene: TRBV20-1
clone size: -
CDR3 protein: CSAKPSYEQYF
CDR3 DNA: TGCAGTGCTAAACCATCCTACGAGCAGTACTTC

D gene: TRBD1
J gene: TRBJ1-2
V gene: TRBV19
clone size: few
CDR3 protein: CASEPRDSYGYTF
CDR3 DNA: TGTGCCAGTGAACCCCGGGACAGTTATGGCTACACCTTC

D gene: TRBD1
J gene: TRBJ2-2
V gene: TRBV4-1
clone size: few
CDR3 protein: CASSHPTGKNTGELFF
CDR3 DNA: TGCGCCAGCAGCCATCCGACAGGGAAGAACACCGGGGAGCTGTTTTTT

D gene: -
J gene: TRBJ1-1
V gene: TRBV7-2
clone size: few
CDR3 protein: CASSRGNQASAEAFF
CDR3 DNA: TGTGCCAGCAGTAGGGGGAATCAGGCGAGCGCTGAAGCTTTCTTT

D gene: -
J gene: TRBJ1-2
V gene: TRBV7-9
clone size: few
CDR3 protein: CASSLREGLGYTF
CDR3 DNA: TGTGCCAGCAGCTTAAGGGAGGGGCTGGGCTACACCTTC

D gene: -
J gene: TRBJ1-3
V gene: TRBV11-2
clone size: -
CDR3 protein: CASSFGNSGSTIYF
CDR3 DNA: TGTGCCAGCAGCTTTGGTAACAGCGGTTCCACCATATATTTT

D gene: -
J gene: TRBJ2-3
V gene: TRBV28
clone size: -
CDR3 protein: CASSGQSTDTQYF
CDR3 DNA: TGTGCCAGCAGTGGACAGAGCACAGATACGCAGTATTTT

D gene: -
J gene: TRBJ2-2
V gene: TRBV7-2
clone size: once
CDR3 protein: CASSRQNTGELFF
CDR3 DNA: TGTGCCAGCAGCCGACAGAACACCGGGGAGCTGTTTTTT

D gene: -
J gene: TRBJ1-1
V gene: TRBV10-1
clone size: -
CDR3 protein: CASSEAGMGQAFF
CDR3 DNA: TGCGCCAGCAGTGAAGCGGGGATGGGGCAAGCTTTCTTT

D gene: -
J gene: TRBJ2-3
V gene: TRBV5-4
clone size: once
CDR3 protein: CASSLGLAGYDTQYF
CDR3 DNA: TGTGCCAGCAGCTTGGGTTTGGCAGGGTATGATACGCAGTATTTT

D gene: TRBD1
J gene: TRBJ2-7
V gene: TRBV14
clone size: few
CDR3 protein: CASSSIFRWDGDREYEQYF
CDR3 DNA: TGTGCCAGCAGCAGTATTTTCAGGTGGGACGGGGACAGGGAATACGAGCAGTACTTC

D gene: -
J gene: TRBJ1-1
V gene: TRBV30
clone size: -
CDR3 protein: CAWDRTNTEAFF
CDR3 DNA: TGTGCCTGGGACAGGACAAACACTGAAGCTTTCTTT

D gene: -
J gene: TRBJ2-1
V gene: TRBV5-5
clone size: -
CDR3 protein: CASSPGVYNEQFF
CDR3 DNA: TGTGCCAGCAGTCCCGGGGTCTACAATGAGCAGTTCTTC

D gene: TRBD2
J gene: TRBJ2-7
V gene: TRBV25-1
clone size: many
CDR3 protein: CASSAGLAGTHEQYF
CDR3 DNA: TGTGCCAGCAGTGCCGGACTAGCGGGAACCCACGAGCAGTACTTC